Sequencing of this T cell receptor beta chain was carried out in a study of T cell responses to AZD1222 COVID-19 vaccine. Study-level results: Recipients of AZD1222 seropositive at baseline numbered only 5 or 6.

V was clipped by 4 bases and J by 4 bases; unmatched bases: 10. The CDR3 covers 15 residues. Germline V gene lookup returns CDR1 SGDLS and CDR2 YYNGEE. Sequenced by immunoSEQ multiplex PCR; TCRdb stores in-frame clones only, minus some. Of about 120,000 clones in the sample, around 87% were seen once. For this clone: Its target is unknown.

This specimen was peripheral blood, taken 28 days after the second AZD1222 dose. The rearrangement uses TRBV9 and TRBJ2-7, with 8 bases identical to TRBD1. The sequence derives from an adult who received the AZD1222 COVID-19 vaccine. The CDR3 sequence is CASSPIAGQAYEQYF. The CDR3 coding sequence is TGTGCCAGCAGCCCCATCGCGGGACAGGCTTACGAGCAGTACTTC.